In its sample, the clone carrying this TCR beta chain was seen once. The sample belongs to a study of siplizumab effects on memory and regulatory T cells. Libraries were prepared by immunoSEQ multiplex PCR; TCRdb keeps only in-frame clonotypes and omits some of them. The sample holds approximately 92,000 clones; around 94% are singletons and the top ten take 1% to 1.5%. Germline V gives CDR1 SNHLY, CDR2 FYNNEI. The CDR3 covers 13 residues. Trimming removed 3 bases from V and 4 bases from J, with 10 bases in between. Material for sequencing was non-Treg CD4+ T cells sorted from blood. This TCR was recovered from a human donor in good health. The chain is built from TRBV2 and TRBJ2-7; D not certain. CDR3 sequence reads: CASSEAPGYEQYF. CDR3 coding DNA: TGTGCCAGCAGTGAGGCACCCGGGTACGAGCAGTACTTC.